These 31 T cell receptor beta chains originate from one sample sequenced in a study of long-term antiretroviral therapy in people with HIV. The immunoSEQ assay was v3.0, run at survey level. Generated by immunoSEQ multiplex PCR, the TCRdb table keeps only in-frame clones and is missing some. Of 15,000 to 20,000 clones in the sample, less than 85% were seen once. The sequencing used unsorted PBMCs, collected 0.5 years before starting antiretroviral therapy. Source of these receptors: a woman aged 45 to 65 with HIV.

The rearrangement uses TRBV5-1 and TRBJ1-2, with TRBD1 as a possible D gene (5 bases). V was pared by 2 bases and J by 10 bases, with 18 bases between. The CDR3 length is 14 residues. Germline V gene lookup returns CDR1 SGHRS and CDR2 YFSETQ. The CDR3 region has the DNA TGCGCCAGCAGCTTTCCTGGGGAGGGGACCCACTACACCTTC. It encodes CASSFPGEGTHYTF. Full variable domain (rest looked up from reference TRBV5-1 and TRBJ1-2): KAGVTQTPRYLIKTRGQQVTLSCSPISGHRSVSWYQQTPGQGLQFLFEYFSETQRNKGNFPGRFSGRQFSNSRSEMNVSTLELGDSALYLCASSFPGEGTHYTFGSGTRLTVV.

The chain joins TRBV5-1 to TRBJ2-1; 13 bases agree with TRBD2. The CDR3 consists of 17 residues. Germline V gene sequence: CDR1 SGHRS, CDR2 YFSETQ. Trimming removed 0 bases from V and 4 bases from J; junction bases left unmatched: 4. Written as DNA, the CDR3 is TGCGCCAGCAGCTTGGGTACTAGCGGGGGGGCGTACAATGAGCAGTTCTTC. Translation gives CASSLGTSGGAYNEQFF.

The chain has TRBV7-3 and TRBJ2-3; weak D call: TRBD2 (6 bases). Looked up from germline, CDR1 is SGHTA and CDR2 is FQGTGA. The CDR3 has 14 residues. Deletions cut 2 bases from V and 12 bases from J, with 18 bases between. CDR3 in DNA: TGTGCCAGCAGCTTATGGGTCCGGGGGTCCACCCAGTATTTT. Translation gives CASSLWVRGSTQYF.

This chain uses TRBV15 with TRBJ2-3; no definite D call. There are 14 residues in the CDR3. In germline, CDR1 is LNHNV, CDR2 YYDKDF (reference sequence). The V end lost 0 bases, the J end lost 9 bases, and 13 bases lay between the germline ends. CDR3 bases: TGTGCCACCAGCAGAGACATGACGCAGTCAACGCAGTATTTT. Its protein product is CATSRDMTQSTQYF.

The genes are TRBV29-1 and TRBJ1-5; D remains ambiguous. V was pared by 6 bases and J by 11 bases, with 20 bases between. The CDR3 spans 13 residues. CDR1 is SQVTM, CDR2 ANQGSEA, per germline. The CDR3 reads CSVGSGPTAAQHF. The CDR3, as DNA: TGCAGCGTAGGCTCCGGGCCTACCGCAGCCCAGCATTTT.

This clone is deemed medium-sized. J is TRBJ2-3 and V is TRBV11-3; possible D gene TRBD2, 5 bases. This CDR3 contains 15 residues. The germline gives CDR1 SGHNT, CDR2 YENEEA. V was shortened by 2 bases and J by 0 bases, with 9 bases between the two germline ends. The CDR3 loop is CASSLRRGSTDTQYF. The CDR3 nucleotides read TGTGCCAGCAGCTTACGTCGGGGAAGCACAGATACGCAGTATTTT.

This clone is termed medium-sized. The genes are TRBV6-5 and TRBJ1-5; D uncertain. Deletions cut 2 bases from V and 5 bases from J, with 10 bases between. Germline loops: CDR1 MNHEY, CDR2 SVGAGI. The length of the CDR3 is 14 residues. DNA of the CDR3: TGTGCCAGCAGTTACGGGCAAGGATATCAGCCCCAGCATTTT. It translates to CASSYGQGYQPQHF.

By sample share, this clone is medium-sized (0.01 to 0.1%). This chain links TRBV7-9 with TRBJ1-2; no firm D call. The CDR3 is 13 residues long. Germline V lookup: CDR1 SEHNR, CDR2 FQNEAQ (reference sequence). The V and J ends lost 2 bases and 2 bases respectively, with 6 bases between them. The CDR3 DNA reads TGTGCCAGCAGCTTACCTTTGAACTATGGCTACACCTTC. Translating gives CASSLPLNYGYTF.

In its sample, this clone was seen once. The J gene is TRBJ1-6, the V gene TRBV27, with D perhaps TRBD1 (5 bases). Germline V gene lookup returns CDR1 MNHEY and CDR2 SMNVEV (reference sequence). V dropped 6 bases and J dropped 10 bases, with 19 bases sitting between them. This CDR3 is built from 15 residues. CDR3 nucleotide sequence: TGTGCCAGCAGCCTTATGGGGGAAGGCACATCACCCCTCCACTTT. It yields the protein CASSLMGEGTSPLHF.

This chain joins TRBV18 and TRBJ1-2; D remains ambiguous. V dropped 2 bases and J dropped 8 bases, with 9 bases sitting between them. The CDR3 length is 12 residues. Germline CDR1 and CDR2: KGHSH and LQKENI. CDR3 coding DNA: TGTGCCAGCTCACCAATAGGTGGCGGCTACACCTTC. Translating it yields CASSPIGGGYTF.

V usage is TRBV11-2 and J usage is TRBJ1-6; D is uncertain. Between the trimmed V and J ends, which lost 1 base and 8 bases, there was a span of 9 bases. This CDR3 spans 14 amino acids. Per the germline V gene, CDR1 is SGHAT and CDR2 is FQNNGV. Here the CDR3 reads CASSLVGMDSPLHF. In DNA form, the CDR3 reads TGTGCCAGCAGCTTAGTGGGGATGGATTCACCCCTCCACTTT.

V gene TRBV27 combines with J gene TRBJ2-1; D uncertain. The CDR3 extends over 9 amino acids. With 7 bases removed from V and 10 bases from J, the gap between germline ends came to 5 bases. Germline CDR1 and CDR2: MNHEY and SMNVEV (reference sequence). The CDR3 protein is CASNLEQFF. The CDR3 DNA reads as TGTGCCAGCAACTTAGAGCAGTTCTTC.

This clone occurred a few times. The chain is built from TRBV30 and TRBJ1-3, with D perhaps matching TRBD1 (6 bases). The length of the CDR3 is 15 residues. Per germline, CDR1 GTSNPN and CDR2 SVGIG (reference sequence). The V gene lost 5 bases and the J gene lost 0 bases, with 14 bases spanning the gap. CDR3 DNA: TGTGCCTGGGGAGGGGGGCCGAACTCTGGAAACACCATATATTTT. Its protein product is CAWGGGPNSGNTIYF. Full variable domain (outside the CDR3, taken from reference TRBV30 and TRBJ1-3): SQTIHQWPATLVQPVGSPLSLECTVEGTSNPNLYWYRQAAGRGLQLLFYSVGIGQISSEVPQNLSASRPQDRQFILSSKKLLLSDSGFYLCAWGGGPNSGNTIYFGEGSWLTVV.

The chain is built from TRBV5-1 and TRBJ2-7; D remains unclear. The CDR3 is made up of 12 amino acids. CDR1 is SGHRS and CDR2 is YFSETQ in the germline V gene. Between the trimmed V and J ends, which lost 1 base and 5 bases, there was a span of 7 bases. The CDR3 loop is CASSLTDNEQYF. In DNA, the CDR3 is TGCGCCAGCAGCTTGACCGATAACGAGCAGTACTTC.

The V call is TRBV6-1, the J call TRBJ1-4; D is possibly TRBD1 (5 bases). The germline V and J ends were trimmed by 4 bases and 0 bases, with 15 bases remaining between them. Germline lookup yields CDR1 MNHNS and CDR2 SASEGT. The CDR3 totals 17 residues. CDR3 residues: CASSGQLDRATNEKLFF. The DNA of the CDR3 is TGTGCCAGCAGTGGCCAACTCGACAGAGCAACTAATGAAAAACTGTTTTTT.

The rearrangement links TRBV7-3 to TRBJ2-2; D call uncertain. The CDR3 is made up of 15 amino acids. Deletions cut 2 bases from V and 0 bases from J, with 7 bases between. CDR1 and CDR2 from the germline V gene are SGHTA and FQGTGA. The CDR3 loop is CASSLYGANTGELFF. CDR3 bases: TGTGCCAGCAGCTTATATGGGGCGAACACCGGGGAGCTGTTTTTT.

The chain carries TRBV7-6 and TRBJ2-5; D may be TRBD2 (7 bases). Germline V gives CDR1 SGHVS, CDR2 FNYEAQ. The CDR3 loop spans 16 amino acids. Trimming removed 5 bases at V and 4 bases at J, with 20 bases between. The CDR3 loop reads CASSIPGGLMRETQYF. The CDR3, as DNA: TGTGCCAGCAGCATCCCCGGGGGGCTCATGAGAGAGACCCAGTACTTC.

In this sample, this clone is medium-sized. The DNA of the CDR3 is TGTGCCTGGAGTGTAAAGGGGTCTAATTCACCCCTCCACTTT. Translated, it gives CAWSVKGSNSPLHF. The chain couples TRBV30 to TRBJ1-6, with D perhaps matching TRBD1 (5 bases). The CDR3 covers 14 residues. The germline CDR1 and CDR2 sequences are GTSNPN and SVGIG (reference sequence). Trimming took 0 bases from V and 6 from J, leaving 9 bases between them.

The count of this clone is one. The chain recombines TRBV6-1 with TRBJ1-5; no clear D. Germline loops: CDR1 MNHNS, CDR2 SASEGT. The CDR3 loop spans 13 amino acids. The V end was cut by 6 bases, the J end by 4 bases, with 10 bases between. Here the CDR3 DNA reads TGTGCCAGCAGGGGGAGCTGGAATCAGCCCCAGCATTTT. Amino acid sequence: CASRGSWNQPQHF.

The table lists this clone with a count of one. The chain uses TRBV7-8 and TRBJ1-4, with D maybe TRBD1 (5 bases). Germline values: CDR1 SGHVS, CDR2 FQNEAQ. Trimming stripped 5 bases from V and 0 bases from J, with 19 bases between. The CDR3 spans 18 residues. CDR3 DNA: TGTGCCAGCAGCGTCGGGACTATAACCTTGACAACTAATGAAAAACTGTTTTTT. It specifies CASSVGTITLTTNEKLFF.

V and J are TRBV5-1 and TRBJ2-3; TRBD2 matches 14 bases. The CDR3 has 19 amino acids. Germline assignment: CDR1 SGHRS and CDR2 YFSETQ. Trimming took 0 bases from V and 2 from J; bases not matched to a gene: 8. This chain's CDR3 is CASSLGRTSGGPNTDTQYF. In nucleotides, the CDR3 is TGCGCCAGCAGCTTGGGTCGGACTAGCGGGGGGCCAAACACAGATACGCAGTATTTT.

This chain joins TRBV6-6 and TRBJ1-3; perhaps TRBD1 as D (6 bases). V dropped 0 bases and J dropped 4 bases, with 13 bases sitting between them. There are 16 residues in the CDR3. Germline-derived CDR1 and CDR2 are MNHNY and SVGAGI (reference sequence). The CDR3 is CASSYSAGTTGNTIYF. The CDR3 DNA reads TGTGCCAGCAGTTACTCAGCCGGGACAACCGGAAACACCATATATTTT.

The rearrangement uses TRBV7-3 and TRBJ2-3, with a tentative D call TRBD1 (6 bases). Germline values: CDR1 SGHTA, CDR2 FQGTGA. The V gene lost 5 bases and the J gene lost 2 bases, with 17 bases spanning the gap. The CDR3 covers 16 residues. CDR3 protein: CASSLLDRAHTDTQYF. DNA of the CDR3: TGTGCCAGCAGCCTCTTGGACAGAGCCCACACAGATACGCAGTATTTT.

J is TRBJ2-3 and V is TRBV18; 7 bases align to TRBD2. This CDR3 comprises 15 residues. CDR1 is KGHSH, CDR2 LQKENI, per germline. V trimming: 2 bases; J trimming: 2 bases; junction bases outside the gene matches: 4. DNA of the CDR3: TGTGCCAGCTCACCAACGGGGGGATCCACAGATACGCAGTATTTT. This sequence encodes CASSPTGGSTDTQYF.

The chain recombines TRBV5-1 with TRBJ2-3, with D unclear. The germline CDR1 and CDR2 sequences are SGHRS and YFSETQ. The CDR3 is made up of 14 amino acids. The V gene lost 6 bases and the J gene lost 0 bases, with 11 bases spanning the gap. CDR3 protein: CASKEKPSTDTQYF. CDR3 DNA: TGCGCCAGCAAGGAGAAACCTAGCACAGATACGCAGTATTTT.

The rearrangement links TRBV27 to TRBJ2-7; 9 bases match TRBD2. V lost 5 bases and J lost 2; bases outside the gene matches: 10. CDR3 size: 16 residues. Germline lookup yields CDR1 MNHEY and CDR2 SMNVEV (reference sequence). The CDR3 DNA is TGTGCCAGCAGTCCAGGGACTAGCTTGGTAGCCTACGAGCAGTACTTC. Its translation: CASSPGTSLVAYEQYF.

The V and J genes are TRBV7-9 and TRBJ1-3; D is unresolved. V shed 2 bases and J shed 4 bases, with 6 bases lying between them. The CDR3 has 13 residues. Germline V lookup: CDR1 SEHNR, CDR2 FQNEAQ (reference sequence). The chain's CDR3 is CASSLRQGNTIYF. The CDR3 DNA reads TGTGCCAGCAGCTTACGGCAGGGAAACACCATATATTTT.

The CDR3 coding sequence is TGTGCCAGCAGCTTTCTTAATCAGCCCCAGCATTTT. It encodes CASSFLNQPQHF. The chain has TRBV7-8 and TRBJ1-5; no reliable D call. The CDR3 contains 12 residues. V lost 3 bases and J 4 bases, leaving 4 bases between the germline ends. Looked up from germline, CDR1 is SGHVS and CDR2 is FQNEAQ.

This clone has more than one count but fewer than ten. The chain has TRBV6-5 and TRBJ2-2; no clear D gene. The germline V and J ends were trimmed by 4 bases and 1 base, with 13 bases remaining between them. Germline CDR1 and CDR2: MNHEY and SVGAGI. CDR3 length: 16 residues. CDR3 loop: CASSSLGTLNTGELFF. The CDR3 DNA sequence: TGTGCCAGCAGTTCCCTGGGAACACTGAACACCGGGGAGCTGTTTTTT.

The rearrangement links TRBV4-1 to TRBJ2-3, with 11 bases identical to TRBD1. V trimming: 3 bases; J trimming: 2 bases; junction bases outside the gene matches: 10. Looked up from germline, CDR1 is MGHRA and CDR2 is YSYEKL. This CDR3 contains 18 residues. CDR3 residues: CASSQDRGRRLDTDTQYF. CDR3 DNA sequence: TGCGCCAGCAGCCAGGACAGGGGGCGCAGACTTGACACAGATACGCAGTATTTT.

The V gene is TRBV9, the J gene TRBJ1-1; 11 nucleotides match TRBD1. The germline V gene has CDR1 SGDLS and CDR2 YYNGEE. The CDR3 length is 17 residues. V lost 4 bases and J lost 5; bases outside the gene matches: 13. The CDR3 reads CASSPRAIGQGATEAFF. As DNA, the CDR3 is TGTGCCAGCAGCCCCCGGGCAATCGGACAGGGGGCTACTGAAGCTTTCTTT. Supplemented by reference TRBV9 and TRBJ1-1, the full variable domain reads DSGVTQTPKHLITATGQRVTLRCSPRSGDLSVYWYQQSLDQGLQFLIQYYNGEERAKGNILERFSAQQFPDLHSELNLSSLELGDSALYFCASSPRAIGQGATEAFFGQGTRLTVV.